What follows are 11 T cell receptor beta chains derived from one specimen sequenced in a study of regulatory T cells in long-lasting Graves disease. Time point reported: newly diagnosed GD, antithyroid drugs for less than 3 months. The authors made the TCR library using RNA they extracted from PBMCs. CDR3 regions were amplified by Arm-PCR using iRepertoire HTBI primers to build TCR beta libraries. TCRdb re-analysed the multiplex PCR reads in MiXCR, keeping a single row per CDR3 protein. The profile shows 400,000 to 650,000 distinct CDR3 sequences, around 16% of them singletons. Another study also made use of these data, one on T cells in Graves' hyperthyroidism and ophthalmopathy.

The sample consisted of peripheral blood mononuclear cells (PBMCs), taken at new diagnosis, from a patient treated with antithyroid drugs. Source of these receptors: a woman aged 40-65 years with Graves disease.

The table lists this clonotype with a few counts. J is TRBJ2-1 and V is TRBV2; 11 positions match TRBD1. The ends lost 8 bases at V and 3 bases at J; junction bases unmatched: 9. Germline values: CDR1 SNHLY, CDR2 FYNNEI. The CDR3 extends over 16 amino acids. The DNA for the CDR3 is TGTGCCAGCGGGCCCCGGGACAGGGGGTACTACAATGAGCAGTTCTTC. It yields the protein CASGPRDRGYYNEQFF.

This clonotype has a handful of counts. The V call is TRBV20-1, the J call TRBJ2-7; D gene unclear. The CDR3 length is 10 residues. Germline-derived CDR1 and CDR2 are DFQATT and SNEGSKA (reference sequence). CDR3 coding DNA: TGCAGGGGCAGCGTCAGGGAGCAGTACTTC. Its protein product is CRGSVREQYF.

This clonotype was found a few times. The rearrangement joins TRBV11-2 to TRBJ2-2, with 7 bases lining up with TRBD1. The CDR3 sequence is 14 residues long. V gave up 3 bases and J gave up 7 bases; unmatched junction bases: 5. Germline values: CDR1 SGHAT, CDR2 FQNNGV. The CDR3 sequence: CASSLAGGGGELFF. DNA of the CDR3: TGTGCCAGCAGCTTGGCAGGGGGTGGCGGGGAGCTGTTTTTT.

A few counts support this clonotype. The rearrangement links TRBV6-1 to TRBJ1-4, with D possibly TRBD1 on 6 matching bases. V was shortened by 6 bases and J by 8 bases, with 16 bases between the two germline ends. The CDR3 runs 14 residues. Per the germline V gene, CDR1 is MNHNS and CDR2 is SASEGT. The CDR3 DNA is TGTGCCAGCAGACTGATGGGGGCTGGGGAAAAACTGTTTTTT. Translation: CASRLMGAGEKLFF.

This clonotype has a count of ten or more. V usage is TRBV5-1 and J usage is TRBJ1-4; no firm D call. The length of the CDR3 is 15 residues. Germline values: CDR1 SGHRS, CDR2 YFSETQ. With 0 bases removed from V and 5 bases from J, the gap between germline ends came to 11 bases. The CDR3 DNA reads TGCGCCAGCAGCTTGGGAGCGACGGAGAATGAAAAACTGTTTTTT. Translating gives CASSLGATENEKLFF.

On this clonotype: This may come from a read error, since a much larger clone is one base off. CDR3 in amino acids: CTTGDRGRTNSNQPQHF. DNA for the CDR3: TGTACCACAGGAGACAGGGGTCGGACAAATAGCAATCAGCCCCAGCATTTT. The V call is TRBV19, the J call TRBJ1-5; TRBD1 aligns across 8 bases. This CDR3 is built from 17 residues. Germline CDR1 reads LNHDA; CDR2 reads SQIVND (reference sequence).

V and J are TRBV19 and TRBJ1-2; 9 bases match TRBD1. After removal of 6 bases from V and 2 bases from J, the junction contained 4 bases not matched to a gene. The CDR3 loop spans 14 amino acids. The germline V gene encodes CDR1 LNHDA and CDR2 SQIVND (reference sequence). CDR3 coding DNA: TGTGCCAGTAGATCCGGGACAGGGAACTATGGCTACACCTTC. It encodes CASRSGTGNYGYTF. Full variable domain (rest looked up from reference TRBV19 and TRBJ1-2): DGGITQSPKYLFRKEGQNVTLSCEQNLNHDAMYWYRQDPGQGLRLIYYSQIVNDFQKGDIAEGYSVSREKKESFPLTVTSAQKNPTAFYLCASRSGTGNYGYTFGSGTRLTVV.

This clonotype has a count of ten or more. The chain links TRBV2 to TRBJ2-3; 8 bases agree with TRBD1. CDR3 size: 16 residues. J gave up 5 bases and V 1 base, and 8 bases lay outside the gene matches. Germline-derived CDR1 and CDR2 are SNHLY and FYNNEI. CDR3 region: CASSEGAGGTVDTQYF. The CDR3 DNA reads TGTGCCAGCAGTGAAGGGGCAGGGGGCACGGTAGATACGCAGTATTTT.

This sequence joins TRBV9 and TRBJ2-2; D is possibly TRBD2 (5 bases). V lost 0 bases and J 5 bases, leaving 8 bases between the germline ends. Germline V gene sequence: CDR1 SGDLS, CDR2 YYNGEE. This CDR3 region has 14 residues. This CDR3 is CASSVVGGTGELFF. In DNA, the CDR3 is TGTGCCAGCAGCGTAGTCGGAGGAACCGGGGAGCTGTTTTTT.

This clonotype was seen only a few times. The J gene is TRBJ2-1, the V gene TRBV2; D possibly uses TRBD1 or TRBD2 (5 bases each). With 6 bases removed from V and 2 bases from J, the gap between germline ends came to 8 bases. Germline CDR1 and CDR2: SNHLY and FYNNEI. This CDR3 has 13 residues. For the CDR3, the DNA is TGTGCCAGCAGAGAGGGACCCTACAATGAGCAGTTCTTC. It yields the protein CASREGPYNEQFF.

This clonotype was seen ten or more times. The chain carries TRBV6-1 and TRBJ1-2, with 7 nucleotides matching TRBD1. The CDR3 has 14 residues. V trimming: 3 bases; J trimming: 4 bases; junction bases outside the gene matches: 5. The germline V gene encodes CDR1 MNHNS and CDR2 SASEGT. CDR3 sequence (DNA): TGTGCCAGCAGTGACAGACAGGGACCCTATGGCTACACCTTC. Amino acids: CASSDRQGPYGYTF.